These T cell receptor beta chains were read from a single sample in a study of T cells expressing NK-cell markers. TCRdb reanalyzed the 5' RACE reads, giving one entry per CDR3 protein sequence and no DNA. The listing records 200,000 to 300,000 distinct CDR3 sequences. Sequencing used blood T cells: a sorted CD56 or NKG2C T cell subset, CD4+ or CD8+ T cells, or bulk PBMC T cells (not recorded which). These receptor sequences come from a woman between 18 and 70 years old in good health. The CDR3 runs from the conserved cysteine through the conserved F or W.

j_gene: TRBJ2-5
v_gene: TRBV29-1
CDR3aa: CSVAGTSGQETQYF

j_gene: TRBJ1-6
v_gene: TRBV4-3
CDR3aa: CASSQGGVAYSPLHF

j_gene: TRBJ1-4
v_gene: TRBV12-3/TRBV12-4
CDR3aa: CASSLRRQGANEKLFF

j_gene: TRBJ1-1
v_gene: TRBV6-2/TRBV6-3
CDR3aa: CASNYKGGTEPNTEAFF

j_gene: TRBJ1-2
v_gene: TRBV18
CDR3aa: CASSPLQDSNYGYTF

j_gene: TRBJ1-6
v_gene: TRBV28
CDR3aa: CASRTPGSPLHF

j_gene: TRBJ2-1
v_gene: TRBV6-2/TRBV6-3
CDR3aa: CASSYIGYHEQFF

j_gene: TRBJ1-5
v_gene: TRBV11-2
CDR3aa: CASSLRGNDVGQPQHF

j_gene: TRBJ2-1
v_gene: TRBV3-1
CDR3aa: CASSQDGDPGQPHFSYNEQFF

j_gene: TRBJ2-7
v_gene: TRBV27
CDR3aa: CASSLVAGAGYEQYF

j_gene: TRBJ2-5
v_gene: TRBV20-1
CDR3aa: CSALGLAGRETQYF

j_gene: TRBJ2-3
v_gene: TRBV7-9
CDR3aa: CAGSVGGASDTQYF

j_gene: TRBJ1-6
v_gene: TRBV28
CDR3aa: CASSYTDNSPLHF

j_gene: TRBJ1-6
v_gene: TRBV7-2
CDR3aa: CASSLLGGLNSPLHF

j_gene: TRBJ2-1
v_gene: TRBV11-2
CDR3aa: CASSPNRRGGLSFF

j_gene: TRBJ2-3
v_gene: TRBV12-3/TRBV12-4
CDR3aa: CASSLRAELDTQYF

j_gene: TRBJ2-7
v_gene: TRBV12-3/TRBV12-4
CDR3aa: CASSSFIGSSEQYF

j_gene: TRBJ2-1
v_gene: TRBV28
CDR3aa: CASSSYRDRNYNEQFF

j_gene: TRBJ2-5
v_gene: TRBV29-1
CDR3aa: CSVDLTSGSRKTQYF

j_gene: TRBJ1-6
v_gene: TRBV18
CDR3aa: CASSPPTGPDSPLHF

j_gene: TRBJ2-7
v_gene: TRBV29-1
CDR3aa: CSVDASGLGYEQYF

j_gene: TRBJ2-3
v_gene: TRBV29-1
CDR3aa: CSVGDRAPDTQYF

j_gene: TRBJ2-5
v_gene: TRBV20-1
CDR3aa: CSARIGRGAYQETQYF

j_gene: TRBJ2-5
v_gene: TRBV20-1
CDR3aa: CSAKKGAIQETQYF

j_gene: TRBJ2-2
v_gene: TRBV3-1
CDR3aa: CASSQAASGFTGELFF

j_gene: TRBJ2-3
v_gene: TRBV5-1
CDR3aa: CASSLVPDTQYF

j_gene: TRBJ2-3
v_gene: TRBV6-1
CDR3aa: CASSPNGLAGDTQYF

j_gene: TRBJ1-5
v_gene: TRBV12-3/TRBV12-4
CDR3aa: CASSFSLRGSNQPQHF

j_gene: TRBJ2-4
v_gene: TRBV20-1
CDR3aa: CSALGQGTPHLAKNIQYF

j_gene: TRBJ1-2
v_gene: TRBV29-1
CDR3aa: CSVVVLPGYGYTF

j_gene: TRBJ2-3
v_gene: TRBV5-1
CDR3aa: CASSSGTYSTDTQYF

j_gene: TRBJ2-1
v_gene: TRBV5-1
CDR3aa: CASSLGGPYNEQFF

j_gene: TRBJ1-2
v_gene: TRBV29-1
CDR3aa: CSVEGAGKDYGYTF

j_gene: TRBJ2-1
v_gene: TRBV24-1
CDR3aa: CATSDFGGRASNEQFF

j_gene: TRBJ2-5
v_gene: TRBV20-1
CDR3aa: CSARGQGQETQYF

j_gene: TRBJ2-7
v_gene: TRBV7-9
CDR3aa: CASSLASGNYEQYF

j_gene: TRBJ1-3
v_gene: TRBV28
CDR3aa: CASSFSGGGSGNTIYF

j_gene: TRBJ2-3
v_gene: TRBV6-1
CDR3aa: CASRSSGIGDTQYF

j_gene: TRBJ2-1
v_gene: TRBV2
CDR3aa: CASSEAGARGDEQFF

j_gene: TRBJ1-1
v_gene: TRBV5-1
CDR3aa: CASSPLRTANTEAFF

j_gene: TRBJ1-1
v_gene: TRBV28
CDR3aa: CASSLGEYTEAFF

j_gene: TRBJ1-1
v_gene: TRBV12-3/TRBV12-4
CDR3aa: CASSLGPGITEAFF

j_gene: TRBJ2-1
v_gene: TRBV7-3
CDR3aa: CASSSPGTGVNEQFF

j_gene: TRBJ2-2
v_gene: TRBV24-1
CDR3aa: CATSDSQYPGELFF

j_gene: TRBJ1-4
v_gene: TRBV12-3/TRBV12-4
CDR3aa: CASSFGDRDNEKLFF

j_gene: TRBJ1-5
v_gene: TRBV12-3/TRBV12-4
CDR3aa: CASSLAAGTPNQPQHF

j_gene: TRBJ2-2
v_gene: TRBV5-5
CDR3aa: CASSPQGAGELFF

j_gene: TRBJ2-3
v_gene: TRBV12-3/TRBV12-4
CDR3aa: CASSFVGGGFADTQYF

j_gene: TRBJ2-1
v_gene: TRBV28
CDR3aa: CASRGSYNEQFF

j_gene: TRBJ2-1
v_gene: TRBV19
CDR3aa: CASSINPTISYNEQFF

j_gene: TRBJ2-3
v_gene: TRBV27
CDR3aa: CASSLLAGLTDTQYF

j_gene: TRBJ1-1
v_gene: TRBV6-1
CDR3aa: CASRGTGAAEAFF

j_gene: TRBJ2-3
v_gene: TRBV5-6
CDR3aa: CASSLNGRTDTQYF

j_gene: TRBJ2-3
v_gene: TRBV7-8
CDR3aa: CASSLRLGGTDTQYF

j_gene: TRBJ2-7
v_gene: TRBV5-6
CDR3aa: CASSFQYYEQYF